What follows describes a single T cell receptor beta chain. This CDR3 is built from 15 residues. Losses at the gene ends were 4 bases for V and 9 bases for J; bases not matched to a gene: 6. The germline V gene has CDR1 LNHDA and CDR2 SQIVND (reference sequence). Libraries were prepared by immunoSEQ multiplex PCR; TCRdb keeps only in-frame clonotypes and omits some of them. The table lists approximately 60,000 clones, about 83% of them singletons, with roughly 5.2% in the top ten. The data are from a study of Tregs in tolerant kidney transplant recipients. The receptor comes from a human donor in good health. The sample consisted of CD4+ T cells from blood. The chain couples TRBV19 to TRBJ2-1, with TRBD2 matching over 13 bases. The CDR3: CASSTRLAGGREQFF. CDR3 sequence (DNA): TGTGCCAGTAGTACCCGACTAGCGGGAGGTCGTGAGCAGTTCTTC.